This T cell receptor beta chain stems from a study of beta chain features in type 1 diabetes. Sequenced material consisted of expressed TCRB transcripts (all of the isolated RNA was reverse transcribed). Clones were read by immunoSEQ multiplex PCR, and TCRdb kept only the in-frame ones, dropping some. There are almost 350,000 clones in the sample; 7.5% to 9% occur only once, and around 0.44% lies in the top ten. This clone was observed a few times. This CDR3 has 15 residues. Trimming took 3 bases from V and 2 from J, leaving 13 bases between them. Germline CDR1 SGHTA, CDR2 FQGTGA. V gene TRBV7-3 combines with J gene TRBJ1-2; perhaps TRBD1 as D (6 bases). Sequenced: central memory CD4+ T cells from blood. This TCR was sampled from a woman aged 18-30 years in good health. The CDR3 protein is CASSLQGRLNYGYTF. As DNA, the CDR3 is TGTGCCAGCAGCTTGCAGGGGCGGTTAAACTATGGCTACACCTTC.